Listed here are 9 T cell receptor beta chains from one sample, sequenced in a study of CD8+ T cells in alopecia areata. Treatment of the sample: oral pan-JAK inhibitor, 5-10 mg twice daily. cDNA serving as the sequencing template came from extracted, reverse transcribed RNA. The assay was immunoSEQ multiplex PCR, and TCRdb's table has in-frame clones only and misses some. The sample comprises 120,000 or so clones, 61% of which are singletons, and around 6% rests with the top ten. This material consisted of CD4+ T cells sorted from blood, taken at week 4, from a patient treated with tofacitinib. The receptors come from a human donor with alopecia areata.

In this sample, this clone turned up many times. This chain connects TRBV10-3 to TRBJ2-3; 14 nucleotides match TRBD2. The CDR3 extends over 13 amino acids. Germline CDR1 is ENHRY and CDR2 is SYGVKD. V lost 10 bases and J lost 5; bases outside the gene matches: 2. Here the CDR3 DNA reads TGTGCCACCGGACTAGCGGGGGGAGATACGCAGTATTTT. It yields the protein CATGLAGGDTQYF.

This clone has more than one count but fewer than ten. The rearrangement links TRBV29-1 to TRBJ2-7, with 8 bases that match TRBD1. Trimming cost V 4 bases and J 3 bases; bases outside gene matches: 5. Germline CDR1 SQVTM, CDR2 ANQGSEA. The CDR3 length is 13 residues. The CDR3 sequence is CSVGGQDLYEQYF. CDR3 DNA sequence: TGCAGCGTTGGGGGACAGGACCTCTACGAGCAGTACTTC.

This clone has just a few counts. V usage is TRBV10-3 and J usage is TRBJ2-1; 7 bases are shared with TRBD2. With 6 bases clipped from V and 8 bases from J, the junction kept 13 bases outside the gene matches. CDR1 and CDR2 (germline): ENHRY, SYGVKD. This CDR3 comprises 15 residues. The CDR3, as DNA: TGTGCCATCAGAACAACGACTAGCCTAAAGGATGAGCAGTTCTTC. Translated: CAIRTTTSLKDEQFF.

The V gene is TRBV30, the J gene TRBJ1-2; TRBD1 agrees at 10 bases. This CDR3 has 14 residues. V lost 3 bases to trimming and J lost 4 bases; unmatched junction nucleotides: 5. Germline V CDR1 and CDR2: GTSNPN, SVGIG (reference sequence). CDR3 sequence reads: CAWRGTGASYGYTF. In nucleotides, the CDR3 is TGTGCCTGGAGGGGGACAGGGGCATCCTATGGCTACACCTTC.

This sequence joins TRBV29-1 and TRBJ1-1; tentative D call: TRBD1 (5 bases). The CDR3 has 13 residues. The ends were cut back, 3 bases at V and 1 base at J, with 9 bases in the middle. Germline V CDR1 and CDR2: SQVTM, ANQGSEA. Here the CDR3 DNA reads TGCAGCGTTGATGGGCAGGGGAACACTGAAGCTTTCTTT. It specifies CSVDGQGNTEAFF.

The rearrangement uses TRBV11-2 and TRBJ2-4; D assignment may be TRBD1 or TRBD2 (6 bases each). V dropped 4 bases and J dropped 4 bases, with 11 bases sitting between them. The CDR3 is 14 residues long. Germline values: CDR1 SGHAT, CDR2 FQNNGV. The CDR3 protein is CASSSWRGKNIQYF. In nucleotides, the CDR3 is TGTGCCAGCAGCTCCTGGAGGGGGAAAAACATTCAGTACTTC.

The genes are TRBV9 and TRBJ2-5; 9 nucleotides line up with TRBD1. This CDR3 comprises 14 residues. CDR1 and CDR2 from the germline V gene are SGDLS and YYNGEE. J lost 1 base, V lost 4 bases, and 2 bases had no gene match. The DNA of the CDR3 is TGTGCCAGCAGCCGGGACAGGGCCCAAGAGACCCAGTACTTC. Protein sequence: CASSRDRAQETQYF. The full variable domain, completed using reference TRBV9 and TRBJ2-5, is DSGVTQTPKHLITATGQRVTLRCSPRSGDLSVYWYQQSLDQGLQFLIQYYNGEERAKGNILERFSAQQFPDLHSELNLSSLELGDSALYFCASSRDRAQETQYFGPGTRLLVL.

The rearrangement links TRBV19 to TRBJ2-2, with unresolved D. CDR3 length equals 15 residues. V was pared by 6 bases and J by 0 bases, with 11 bases between. The V gene's germline CDR1 is LNHDA and CDR2 SQIVND (reference sequence). CDR3 in DNA: TGTGCCAGTAGGCCACGGTTGCCGAACACCGGGGAGCTGTTTTTT. The encoded protein is CASRPRLPNTGELFF. The entire variable domain, with the rest obtained from reference TRBV19 and TRBJ2-2, is as follows: DGGITQSPKYLFRKEGQNVTLSCEQNLNHDAMYWYRQDPGQGLRLIYYSQIVNDFQKGDIAEGYSVSREKKESFPLTVTSAQKNPTAFYLCASRPRLPNTGELFFGEGSRLTVL.

The chain employs TRBV6-4 and TRBJ2-1; 7 bases agree with TRBD1. V was clipped by 5 bases and J by 3 bases; unmatched bases: 4. This CDR3 contains 14 residues. Germline values: CDR1 MRHNA, CDR2 SNTAGT. The CDR3 sequence: CASSSAGGYNEQFF. The CDR3 DNA reads as TGTGCCAGCAGTTCAGCAGGGGGCTACAATGAGCAGTTCTTC.